A single sample gave rise to the 30 T cell receptor beta chains below, sequenced in a study of cytomegalovirus exposure and HLA in healthy donors. With 60 Vbeta and 13 Jbeta primers, the PCR was carried out. The protocol was immunoSEQ multiplex PCR, while the TCRdb copy is restricted to in-frame clones and leaves out a portion. The table includes around 38,000 clones, 66% detected once. The sample comprised PBMCs. The origin of the receptors is a man aged 45 to 65 in good health and CMV-seropositive.

The J gene is TRBJ2-6, the V gene TRBV5-1; D is unresolved. The CDR3 totals 12 residues. In germline, CDR1 is SGHRS, CDR2 YFSETQ. Trimming stripped 1 base from V and 16 bases from J, with 12 bases between. CDR3: CASSLTDTVLTF. For the CDR3, the DNA is TGCGCCAGCAGCTTGACAGACACAGTACTGACTTTC.

This clone showed up just once. The chain has TRBV9 and TRBJ1-1; TRBD1 is a possible D gene (5 bases). Germline lookup yields CDR1 SGDLS and CDR2 YYNGEE. CDR3 length: 13 residues. The V gene lost 2 bases and the J gene lost 10 bases, with 15 bases spanning the gap. CDR3 DNA: TGTGCCAGCAGCGTTGGTGGAGGGGACCTAGCTTTCTTT. Its translation: CASSVGGGDLAFF.

The chain recombines TRBV6-5 with TRBJ1-2; D is possibly TRBD1 (6 bases). Trimming pared 5 bases from V and 7 bases from J, leaving 20 bases between. This CDR3 has 15 amino acids. The germline V gene has CDR1 MNHEY and CDR2 SVGAGI. The CDR3 spells CASSLLNTGMSGYTF. The CDR3 DNA follows: TGTGCCAGCAGTCTCCTCAATACAGGGATGAGTGGCTACACCTTC.

The chain is built from TRBV11-2 and TRBJ1-1; 11 positions match TRBD1. The junction had 4 bases not matched to a gene; V was cut back by 4 bases and J by 3 bases. CDR3 size: 15 residues. CDR1 is SGHAT, CDR2 FQNNGV, per germline. The CDR3 protein is CASSSRTGGYTEAFF. The CDR3 coding sequence is TGTGCCAGCAGCTCGCGGACAGGGGGCTACACTGAAGCTTTCTTT. The variable domain in full, completed from reference TRBV11-2 and TRBJ1-1, reads EAGVAQSPRYKIIEKRQSVAFWCNPISGHATLYWYQQILGQGPKLLIQFQNNGVVDDSQLPKDRFSAERLKGVDSTLKIQPAKLEDSAVYLCASSSRTGGYTEAFFGQGTRLTVV.

This chain connects TRBV14 to TRBJ2-1, with 8 bases identical to TRBD2. Trimming at V came to 1 base and at J to 5 bases, leaving 1 base not matched to a gene. The CDR3 runs 14 residues. Germline V gene lookup returns CDR1 SGHDN and CDR2 FVKESK. In nucleotides, the CDR3 is TGTGCCAGCAGCCAAGGACTAGCGAACAATGAGCAGTTCTTC. This gives the protein CASSQGLANNEQFF.

This clone is a singleton in its sample. V is TRBV19 and J is TRBJ2-7; TRBD2 matches at 7 bases. V lost 8 bases, J lost 4 bases, and 8 bases stayed unmatched. The CDR3 has 13 amino acids. CDR1 and CDR2 (germline): LNHDA, SQIVND (reference sequence). CDR3 sequence reads: CASGGTGGYEQYF. DNA of the CDR3: TGTGCCAGTGGCGGAACGGGAGGTTACGAGCAGTACTTC.

The chain carries TRBV27 and TRBJ2-5, with 10 bases matching TRBD1. The end of the DNA fits TRBJ2-7 better, so the J call may be wrong. The CDR3 loop spans 13 amino acids. Germline values: CDR1 MNHEY, CDR2 SMNVEV (reference sequence). The CDR3, as DNA: TGTGCCAGCAGTGACAGGGGGCCCTACGAGCAGTACTTC. Translation gives CASSDRGPYEQYF.

The table lists this clone with a count of one. V is TRBV13 and J is TRBJ1-2, with a possible D match to TRBD1 (5 bases). CDR3 length: 15 amino acids. The germline CDR1 and CDR2 sequences are PRHDT and FYEKMQ (reference sequence). The V end was cut by 4 bases, the J end by 7 bases, with 19 bases between. The CDR3 DNA sequence: TGTGCCAGCAGCTCCACCCCGGGGCTGGGGGGTGGCTACACCTTC. It encodes CASSSTPGLGGGYTF. Combining the CDR3 with reference TRBV13 and TRBJ1-2 gives the whole variable domain AAGVIQSPRHLIKEKRETATLKCYPIPRHDTVYWYQQGPGQDPQFLISFYEKMQSDKGSIPDRFSAQQFSDYHSELNMSSLELGDSALYFCASSSTPGLGGGYTFGSGTRLTVV.

The CDR3 DNA sequence: TGTGCCAGCAGCCAAGATAACGGAGTTGGATATGGCTACACCTTC. It is translated as CASSQDNGVGYGYTF. V usage is TRBV4-2 and J usage is TRBJ1-2; unclear D gene. This CDR3 is 15 amino acids long. The V end was cut by 0 bases, the J end by 5 bases, with 13 bases between. Looked up from germline, CDR1 is LGHNA and CDR2 is YNFKEQ.

This clone came up once. Other nucleotide sequences in the sample specify the same CDR3. The CDR3 DNA is TGTGCCAGTAGTTTTCGGACAGCCGAAGCTTTCTTT. Encoded protein: CASSFRTAEAFF. The J gene is TRBJ1-1, the V gene TRBV19, with a weak D call TRBD1 (6 bases). The CDR3 runs 12 residues. Germline CDR1 reads LNHDA; CDR2 reads SQIVND (reference sequence). Trimming pared 5 bases from V and 8 bases from J, leaving 12 bases between.

Concerning this clone itself: In the same sample, other DNA sequences code for this CDR3. V and J are TRBV18 and TRBJ2-7, with 9 bases matching TRBD1. With 3 bases clipped from V and 3 bases from J, the junction kept 3 bases outside the gene matches. Germline CDR1 KGHSH, CDR2 LQKENI. This CDR3 spans 14 amino acids. CDR3 sequence (DNA): TGTGCCAGCTCACCCAGACAGGGGGTCTACGAGCAGTACTTC. The encoded protein is CASSPRQGVYEQYF.

The chain employs TRBV29-1 and TRBJ2-5; D remains ambiguous. The ends were cut back, 5 bases at V and 2 bases at J, with 9 bases in the middle. The CDR3 has 12 residues. Germline V gene sequence: CDR1 SQVTM, CDR2 ANQGSEA. CDR3 residues: CSVIRSQETQYF. The DNA of the CDR3 is TGCAGCGTTATCCGGAGTCAAGAGACCCAGTACTTC.

This clone has just a few counts. The V gene is TRBV7-6, the J gene TRBJ2-5, with no clear D. The length of the CDR3 is 13 residues. The V end was cut by 0 bases, the J end by 11 bases, with 13 bases between. CDR1 and CDR2 from the germline V gene are SGHVS and FNYEAQ. The DNA for the CDR3 is TGTGCCAGCAGCTTAGCCACTACCCTGGAGCAGTACTTC. It yields the protein CASSLATTLEQYF.

This chain uses TRBV5-6 with TRBJ1-2; no firm D call. V gave up 1 base and J gave up 6 bases, with 13 bases separating them. CDR1 and CDR2 from the germline V gene are SGHDT and YYEEEE. The CDR3 loop spans 14 amino acids. The DNA of the CDR3 is TGTGCCAGCAGCTTGCCCCGGGAAAGGGATGGCTACACCTTC. Translating it yields CASSLPRERDGYTF.

The chain combines TRBV7-2 with TRBJ1-2; D uncertain. V lost 1 base and J 8 bases, leaving 20 bases between the germline ends. This CDR3 is 16 amino acids long. Looked up from germline, CDR1 is SGHTA and CDR2 is FQGNSA. The chain's CDR3 is CASSLGGGPTPWGYTF. CDR3 sequence (DNA): TGTGCCAGCAGCTTAGGGGGAGGACCCACTCCCTGGGGCTACACCTTC.

V gene TRBV4-1 combines with J gene TRBJ2-3; maybe TRBD1 (6 bases). The germline V and J ends were trimmed by 1 base and 2 bases, with 13 bases remaining between them. The germline gives CDR1 MGHRA, CDR2 YSYEKL. There are 16 residues in the CDR3. CDR3 coding DNA: TGCGCCAGCAGCCAAGTAGGCAGGGGCTCCACAGATACGCAGTATTTT. Translated: CASSQVGRGSTDTQYF.

The gene calls are TRBV28 and TRBJ2-3; 11 nucleotides align to TRBD2. Unmatched junction bases numbered 3, after V lost 9 bases and J lost 1 base. This CDR3 is built from 14 residues. Germline lookup yields CDR1 MDHEN and CDR2 SYDVKM. The CDR3, as DNA: TGTGCCAGTGTAGCGGGGGGGCGCACAGATACGCAGTATTTT. It is translated as CASVAGGRTDTQYF. The full variable domain, rest sourced from reference TRBV28 and TRBJ2-3, is DVKVTQSSRYLVKRTGEKVFLECVQDMDHENMFWYRQDPGLGLRLIYFSYDVKMKEKGDIPEGYSVSREKKERFSLILESASTNQTSMYLCASVAGGRTDTQYFGPGTRLTVL.

The J gene is TRBJ1-1, the V gene TRBV7-9; D is undetermined. The length of the CDR3 is 12 residues. Germline CDR1 reads SEHNR; CDR2 reads FQNEAQ (reference sequence). V lost 2 bases, J lost 5 bases, and 6 bases lay in between. The CDR3, as DNA: TGTGCCAGCAGCTTACCCCAGACTGAAGCTTTCTTT. Protein sequence: CASSLPQTEAFF.

This clone was seen only once. The chain carries TRBV5-1 and TRBJ1-2; 10 positions agree with TRBD1. J gave up 6 bases and V 4 bases, and 6 bases lay outside the gene matches. Per germline, CDR1 SGHRS and CDR2 YFSETQ. The CDR3 runs to 14 residues. This chain's CDR3 is CASSGTGTGDGYTF. The CDR3 DNA sequence: TGCGCCAGCAGCGGGACCGGGACAGGGGATGGCTACACCTTC.

This clone came up a few times. Written as DNA, the CDR3 is TGCGCCAGCAGCCAAGGGACAGACACAGATACGCAGTATTTT. It encodes CASSQGTDTDTQYF. The chain has TRBV5-1 and TRBJ2-3, with 7 bases matching TRBD1. This CDR3 contains 14 residues. Germline-derived CDR1 and CDR2 are SGHRS and YFSETQ. J was trimmed by 2 bases and V by 4 bases; bases with no gene match: 4.

This clone was counted once. The J gene is TRBJ1-2, the V gene TRBV18; possibly TRBD1 for D (6 bases). Germline assignment: CDR1 KGHSH and CDR2 LQKENI. The CDR3 consists of 14 residues. The V gene lost 4 bases and the J gene lost 2 bases, with 11 bases spanning the gap. The CDR3 DNA reads TGTGCCAGCTCACACTTTCAGGGGAACTATGGCTACACCTTC. It is translated as CASSHFQGNYGYTF.

The gene calls are TRBV7-2 and TRBJ2-7; the match to TRBD2 covers 12 bases. The CDR3 contains 15 residues. The germline V gene has CDR1 SGHTA and CDR2 FQGNSA. J gave up 3 bases and V 5 bases, and 5 bases lay outside the gene matches. Here the CDR3 reads CASSGTSGGIYEQYF. The CDR3 region has the DNA TGTGCCAGCAGCGGAACTAGCGGGGGGATCTACGAGCAGTACTTC.

The rearrangement joins TRBV2 to TRBJ2-5; 12 bases map to TRBD1. Germline trimming cut 4 bases from V and 6 bases from J; bases unmatched to any gene: 6. CDR3 size: 15 residues. Germline V gene lookup returns CDR1 SNHLY and CDR2 FYNNEI. The chain's CDR3 is CASSGGTGGGKTQYF. CDR3 bases: TGTGCCAGCAGTGGTGGGACAGGGGGCGGTAAGACCCAGTACTTC. Full variable domain (rest looked up from reference TRBV2 and TRBJ2-5): EPEVTQTPSHQVTQMGQEVILRCVPISNHLYFYWYRQILGQKVEFLVSFYNNEISEKSEIFDDQFSVERPDGSNFTLKIRSTKLEDSAMYFCASSGGTGGGKTQYFGPGTRLLVL.

The V and J genes are TRBV18 and TRBJ1-4; possibly TRBD1 for D (5 bases). Germline-derived CDR1 and CDR2 are KGHSH and LQKENI. The CDR3 covers 14 residues. The V gene lost 1 base and the J gene lost 11 bases, with 14 bases spanning the gap. CDR3 sequence: CASSPLGRESKLFF. In nucleotides, the CDR3 is TGTGCCAGCTCACCACTGGGGCGAGAGAGCAAACTGTTTTTT. The variable domain in full, with the rest retrieved from reference TRBV18 and TRBJ1-4, is NAGVMQNPRHLVRRRGQEARLRCSPMKGHSHVYWYRQLPEEGLKFMVYLQKENIIDESGMPKERFSAEFPKEGPSILRIQQVVRGDSAAYFCASSPLGRESKLFFGSGTQLSVL.

The chain recombines TRBV18 with TRBJ1-5; 7 bases agree with TRBD1. The germline gives CDR1 KGHSH, CDR2 LQKENI. This CDR3 is 14 amino acids long. Unmatched junction bases numbered 10, after V lost 8 bases and J lost 6 bases. DNA of the CDR3: TGTGCCAGCACCACCACAGGGGTTGCTCAGCCCCAGCATTTT. Translation: CASTTTGVAQPQHF.

This chain's CDR3 is CASSFQDQPQHF. The CDR3 region has the DNA TGTGCCAGCAGTTTTCAGGATCAGCCCCAGCATTTT. The gene calls are TRBV6-6 and TRBJ1-5, with D uncertain. Between the trimmed V and J ends, which lost 4 bases and 5 bases, there was a span of 6 bases. There are 12 residues in the CDR3. The germline gives CDR1 MNHNY, CDR2 SVGAGI (reference sequence).

The rearrangement links TRBV5-4 to TRBJ1-3; 11 nucleotides align to TRBD1. The CDR3 contains 15 residues. The trim removed 4 bases at V and 3 bases at J, leaving 3 bases unmatched. Germline V gene lookup returns CDR1 SGHNT and CDR2 YYREEE (reference sequence). CDR3 region: CASSGGQGDGNTIYF. DNA of the CDR3: TGTGCCAGCAGCGGGGGACAGGGGGATGGAAACACCATATATTTT.

The V call is TRBV5-1, the J call TRBJ1-1; no clear D. CDR1 and CDR2 (germline): SGHRS, YFSETQ. The V and J ends lost 2 bases and 2 bases respectively, with 7 bases between them. This CDR3 is 13 amino acids long. CDR3 in DNA: TGCGCCAGCAGCTTCCACTCAAACACTGAAGCTTTCTTT. Translating gives CASSFHSNTEAFF.

This clone was seen once. The chain recombines TRBV6-1 with TRBJ1-5; 9 nucleotides agree with TRBD1. CDR1 and CDR2 from the germline V gene are MNHNS and SASEGT. This CDR3 has 14 residues. V shed 8 bases, J shed 4 bases, and the junction held 6 bases outside the gene matches. The CDR3 DNA is TGTGCCAGCTGGGGGGGACAGGGAAATCAGCCCCAGCATTTT. Its protein is CASWGGQGNQPQHF.

The gene calls are TRBV11-2 and TRBJ2-2; the match to TRBD1 covers 8 bases. In germline, CDR1 is SGHAT, CDR2 FQNNGV. J gave up 4 bases and V 4 bases, and 5 bases lay outside the gene matches. CDR3 length: 15 residues. The CDR3 is CASSSRDRPTGELFF. DNA for the CDR3: TGTGCCAGCAGCTCAAGGGACAGGCCCACCGGGGAGCTGTTTTTT. The complete variable domain, with remaining parts taken from reference TRBV11-2 and TRBJ2-2, reads EAGVAQSPRYKIIEKRQSVAFWCNPISGHATLYWYQQILGQGPKLLIQFQNNGVVDDSQLPKDRFSAERLKGVDSTLKIQPAKLEDSAVYLCASSSRDRPTGELFFGEGSRLTVL.